This T cell receptor (beta chain) was identified during a study of cytomegalovirus exposure and HLA in healthy donors. In the case of this clone: The antigen is unknown.

Assay used: immunoSEQ multiplex PCR; TCRdb lists only in-frame clones, some missing. The table records 200,000 to 300,000 clones, about 86% of them present only once. Study results and limitations: Confirmation in vitro established that a few CMV-associated chains were specific for CMV antigens.

Donors came from a validation cohort of about 110 subjects, distinct from the first 666-subject cohort. The receptor was derived from a young woman in good health and CMV-seropositive. What was sequenced was PBMCs.

The CDR3 sequence: CASSLRATGQGNQPQHF. The CDR3 DNA is TGTGCCAGCAGCTTAAGGGCCACGGGACAGGGTAATCAGCCCCAGCATTTT. This rearrangement joins TRBV7-2 to TRBJ1-5; 9 nucleotides agree with TRBD1. V dropped 2 bases and J dropped 4; count of bases not matched to a gene: 9. This CDR3 contains 17 residues. From germline, CDR1 is SGHTA and CDR2 FQGNSA.